This record looks at one T cell receptor (beta chain) sequence and its context. The data stem from a study of blood T cell repertoires in COVID-19. Study-wide background: The United States, Italy and Spain supplied acute and convalescent COVID-19 samples. T cells, B-cell-depleted T cells, or PBMCs supplied cDNA or gDNA.

The germline gives CDR1 SGHRS, CDR2 YFSETQ. This CDR3 spans 16 amino acids. Trimming removed 4 bases from V and 4 bases from J; junction bases left unmatched: 9. Source study methods: Counts of nucleated cells, estimated from reference gene primer amplification, were obtained. The data were produced by immunoSEQ multiplex PCR, yet TCRdb's version contains in-frame clones alone and is incomplete. The DNA was the basis for D and trimming; V, J and clone size are from that table. The table shows fewer than 95,000 clones, with roughly 90% occurring only once. The source material was peripheral blood. The rearrangement uses TRBV5-1 and TRBJ1-5; 9 bases are shared with TRBD1. The source is a woman of 80 years or more with acute or convalescent COVID-19. The CDR3 loop is CASSPGTGTSNQPQHF. DNA for the CDR3: TGCGCCAGCAGCCCCGGGACAGGGACCTCTAATCAGCCCCAGCATTTT.